A selection of T cell receptor beta chains follows, all from one sample in a study of cytomegalovirus exposure and HLA in healthy donors. Produced via immunoSEQ multiplex PCR; TCRdb's table is partial and in-frame only. The sample consists of about 57,000 clones, approximately 72% of them appearing once. Sequenced: PBMCs. These TCRs come from a woman aged 50 to 60 in good health and CMV-seronegative. Both conserved end residues are part of each CDR3. Fields, in order: D gene, V gene, J gene, clone size, CDR3 protein, CDR3 DNA. The D gene is left open where the match is weak. Clone size is not always given. Where it is, it says once, few, many or a class for expanded clones.

D gene: -; V gene: TRBV6-6; J gene: TRBJ2-7; clone size: -; CDR3 protein: CASYSPYPGVYEQYF; CDR3 DNA: TGTGCCAGCTATTCGCCTTATCCAGGGGTCTACGAGCAGTACTTC
D gene: TRBD1; V gene: TRBV4-2; J gene: TRBJ1-2; clone size: few; CDR3 protein: CASSQTPKGQANYGYTF; CDR3 DNA: TGTGCCAGCAGCCAAACACCTAAGGGACAGGCTAACTATGGCTACACCTTC
D gene: TRBD1; V gene: TRBV19; J gene: TRBJ1-2; clone size: -; CDR3 protein: CASSPHRDRPYGYTF; CDR3 DNA: TGTGCCAGTAGTCCCCATAGGGACAGACCCTATGGCTACACCTTC
D gene: TRBD1; V gene: TRBV7-2; J gene: TRBJ2-7; clone size: -; CDR3 protein: CASSLGTGSYEQYF; CDR3 DNA: TGTGCCAGCAGCTTGGGGACAGGTTCCTACGAGCAGTACTTC
D gene: TRBD2; V gene: TRBV6-1; J gene: TRBJ2-1; clone size: few; CDR3 protein: CASVGLAGVHEQFF; CDR3 DNA: TGTGCCAGCGTCGGACTAGCGGGAGTCCATGAGCAGTTCTTC
D gene: -; V gene: TRBV5-1; J gene: TRBJ2-1; clone size: -; CDR3 protein: CASSQGGGSYNEQFF; CDR3 DNA: TGCGCCAGCAGCCAAGGGGGAGGGTCCTACAATGAGCAGTTCTTC
D gene: TRBD2; V gene: TRBV11-2; J gene: TRBJ2-2; clone size: -; CDR3 protein: CASSSGLVTGELFF; CDR3 DNA: TGTGCCAGCAGCTCCGGACTAGTTACCGGGGAGCTGTTTTTT
D gene: -; V gene: TRBV4-2; J gene: TRBJ2-2; clone size: once; CDR3 protein: CASSQDGGGGNTGELFF; CDR3 DNA: TGTGCCAGCAGCCAAGATGGGGGCGGGGGGAACACCGGGGAGCTGTTTTTT
D gene: -; V gene: TRBV2; J gene: TRBJ1-1; clone size: -; CDR3 protein: CASTKTGGDTEAFF; CDR3 DNA: TGTGCCAGCACCAAGACGGGGGGTGACACTGAAGCTTTCTTT
D gene: TRBD2; V gene: TRBV10-3; J gene: TRBJ2-1; clone size: -; CDR3 protein: CAITTGTSGRYNEQFF; CDR3 DNA: TGTGCCATCACAACGGGGACTAGCGGGAGATACAATGAGCAGTTCTTC
D gene: TRBD1; V gene: TRBV18; J gene: TRBJ2-5; clone size: -; CDR3 protein: CASSPWDSQETQYF; CDR3 DNA: TGTGCCAGCTCACCATGGGACAGCCAAGAGACCCAGTACTTC
D gene: -; V gene: TRBV7-9; J gene: TRBJ1-1; clone size: -; CDR3 protein: CASSFGGAVDTEAFF; CDR3 DNA: TGTGCCAGCAGCTTTGGGGGGGCGGTGGACACTGAAGCTTTCTTT
D gene: -; V gene: TRBV7-8; J gene: TRBJ2-1; clone size: -; CDR3 protein: CASSLDSAPGSYNEQFF; CDR3 DNA: TGTGCCAGCAGCTTAGACTCGGCCCCAGGGTCCTACAATGAGCAGTTCTTC
D gene: -; V gene: TRBV27; J gene: TRBJ1-2; clone size: -; CDR3 protein: CASSFGLGVDGYYGYTF; CDR3 DNA: TGTGCCAGCAGTTTTGGTCTCGGGGTGGACGGGTACTATGGCTACACCTTC
D gene: TRBD1; V gene: TRBV7-9; J gene: TRBJ1-4; clone size: -; CDR3 protein: CASSPRTGTGGEKLFF; CDR3 DNA: TGTGCCAGCAGCCCCCGGACCGGGACAGGGGGAGAAAAACTGTTTTTT
D gene: -; V gene: TRBV11-2; J gene: TRBJ2-3; clone size: -; CDR3 protein: CASSLSVYTQYF; CDR3 DNA: TGTGCCAGCAGCTTGTCCGTTTATACGCAGTATTTT
D gene: -; V gene: TRBV19; J gene: TRBJ2-6; clone size: -; CDR3 protein: CASSIEGPGANVLTF; CDR3 DNA: TGTGCCAGTAGTATTGAGGGCCCAGGGGCCAACGTCCTGACTTTC
D gene: -; V gene: TRBV27; J gene: TRBJ2-7; clone size: -; CDR3 protein: CASSLPGISSYEQYF; CDR3 DNA: TGTGCCAGCAGTTTACCGGGGATTAGCTCCTACGAGCAGTACTTC
D gene: TRBD1; V gene: TRBV28; J gene: TRBJ1-1; clone size: once; CDR3 protein: CASSETRTGYNTEAFF; CDR3 DNA: TGTGCCAGCAGTGAGACCCGGACAGGTTATAACACTGAAGCTTTCTTT
D gene: TRBD1; V gene: TRBV5-5; J gene: TRBJ1-5; clone size: -; CDR3 protein: CASSFGTGPQHF; CDR3 DNA: TGTGCCAGCAGCTTCGGGACAGGGCCCCAGCATTTT
D gene: -; V gene: TRBV11-3; J gene: TRBJ1-1; clone size: -; CDR3 protein: CASSSGWGGTEAFF; CDR3 DNA: TGTGCCAGCAGCTCAGGGTGGGGTGGCACTGAAGCTTTCTTT
D gene: -; V gene: TRBV18; J gene: TRBJ1-1; clone size: few; CDR3 protein: CASTYTELGDTEAFF; CDR3 DNA: TGTGCCAGCACGTACACTGAGCTAGGGGACACTGAAGCTTTCTTT
D gene: -; V gene: TRBV6-1; J gene: TRBJ1-1; clone size: -; CDR3 protein: CASSGTGKTEAFF; CDR3 DNA: TGTGCCAGCAGTGGCACAGGGAAAACTGAAGCTTTCTTT
D gene: TRBD1; V gene: TRBV27; J gene: TRBJ1-6; clone size: -; CDR3 protein: CASRGGQGAQFYNSPLHF; CDR3 DNA: TGTGCCAGCAGAGGGGGACAGGGGGCCCAATTCTATAATTCACCCCTCCACTTT
D gene: TRBD1; V gene: TRBV28; J gene: TRBJ1-2; clone size: -; CDR3 protein: CASSITGGGLNYGYTF; CDR3 DNA: TGTGCCAGCAGTATAACAGGGGGAGGACTTAACTATGGCTACACCTTC
D gene: -; V gene: TRBV28; J gene: TRBJ1-5; clone size: once; CDR3 protein: CASSRYSNQPQHF; CDR3 DNA: TGTGCGAGTTCGAGGTATAGCAATCAGCCCCAGCATTTT
D gene: -; V gene: TRBV27; J gene: TRBJ1-5; clone size: once; CDR3 protein: CASRHRGGDSNQPQHF; CDR3 DNA: TGTGCCAGCAGACATAGGGGGGGGGATAGCAATCAGCCCCAGCATTTT
D gene: TRBD1; V gene: TRBV28; J gene: TRBJ2-7; clone size: once; CDR3 protein: CASSPPGQTRPREQYF; CDR3 DNA: TGTGCCAGCAGTCCACCGGGACAGACCCGTCCGCGCGAGCAGTACTTC
D gene: -; V gene: TRBV19; J gene: TRBJ1-2; clone size: -; CDR3 protein: CASSMAGGNYGYTF; CDR3 DNA: TGTGCCAGTAGTATGGCCGGGGGGAACTATGGCTACACCTTC
D gene: TRBD2; V gene: TRBV4-1; J gene: TRBJ2-3; clone size: -; CDR3 protein: CASSQGAGRVDTQYF; CDR3 DNA: TGCGCCAGCAGCCAGGGAGCGGGGCGGGTAGATACGCAGTATTTT
D gene: TRBD2; V gene: TRBV5-4; J gene: TRBJ2-3; clone size: few; CDR3 protein: CASSLDQREADTQYF; CDR3 DNA: TGTGCCAGCAGCTTGGACCAGCGGGAGGCAGATACGCAGTATTTT
D gene: -; V gene: TRBV10-2; J gene: TRBJ1-3; clone size: -; CDR3 protein: CAGNHQSPSGNTIYF; CDR3 DNA: TGCGCCGGTAATCACCAGTCCCCCTCTGGAAACACCATATATTTT
D gene: -; V gene: TRBV2; J gene: TRBJ1-5; clone size: -; CDR3 protein: CASSTGNQQPQHF; CDR3 DNA: TGTGCCAGCAGTACAGGGAATCAACAGCCCCAGCATTTT
D gene: -; V gene: TRBV5-1; J gene: TRBJ1-1; clone size: -; CDR3 protein: CASSLGPLDSNTEAFF; CDR3 DNA: TGCGCCAGCAGCTTGGGCCCCCTGGACAGCAACACTGAAGCTTTCTTT
D gene: TRBD1; V gene: TRBV7-2; J gene: TRBJ2-7; clone size: -; CDR3 protein: CASSLGTGPYEQYF; CDR3 DNA: TGTGCCAGCAGCTTAGGGACAGGGCCCTACGAGCAGTACTTC
D gene: -; V gene: TRBV5-1; J gene: TRBJ2-2; clone size: -; CDR3 protein: CASSAGQYTGELFF; CDR3 DNA: TGCGCCAGCAGCGCGGGACAGTACACCGGGGAGCTGTTTTTT
D gene: TRBD1; V gene: TRBV28; J gene: TRBJ2-2; clone size: -; CDR3 protein: CASSPGDRTLTGELFF; CDR3 DNA: TGTGCCAGCAGCCCTGGGGACAGGACATTAACCGGGGAGCTGTTTTTT
D gene: -; V gene: TRBV5-1; J gene: TRBJ2-1; clone size: -; CDR3 protein: CASSLAGDSFNEQFF; CDR3 DNA: TGCGCCAGCAGCTTGGCGGGGGACTCCTTCAATGAGCAGTTCTTC
D gene: TRBD1; V gene: TRBV5-1; J gene: TRBJ1-2; clone size: -; CDR3 protein: CASSPLTGTGEEAF; CDR3 DNA: TGCGCCAGCAGCCCGTTAACCGGGACAGGGGAGGAGGCCTTC
D gene: -; V gene: TRBV27; J gene: TRBJ2-7; clone size: -; CDR3 protein: CASSPPGFEQYF; CDR3 DNA: TGTGCCAGCAGTCCCCCAGGATTCGAGCAGTACTTC